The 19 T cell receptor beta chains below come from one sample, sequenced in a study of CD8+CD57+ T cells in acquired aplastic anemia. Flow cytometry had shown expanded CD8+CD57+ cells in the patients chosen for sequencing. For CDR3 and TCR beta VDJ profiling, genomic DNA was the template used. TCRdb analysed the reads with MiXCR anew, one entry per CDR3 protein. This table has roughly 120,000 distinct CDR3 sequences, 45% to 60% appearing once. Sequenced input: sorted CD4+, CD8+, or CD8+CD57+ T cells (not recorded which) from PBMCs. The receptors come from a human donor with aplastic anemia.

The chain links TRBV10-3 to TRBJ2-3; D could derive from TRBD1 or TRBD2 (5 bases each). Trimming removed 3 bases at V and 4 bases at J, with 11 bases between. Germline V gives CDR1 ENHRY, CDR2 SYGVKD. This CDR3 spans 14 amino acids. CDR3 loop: CAISEPRDPDTQYF. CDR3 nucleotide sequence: TGTGCCATCAGTGAACCCCGGGACCCAGATACGCAGTATTTT.

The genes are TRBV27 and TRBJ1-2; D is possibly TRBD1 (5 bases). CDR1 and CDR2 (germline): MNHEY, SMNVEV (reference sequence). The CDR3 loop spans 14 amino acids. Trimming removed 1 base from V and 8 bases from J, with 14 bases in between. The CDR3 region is CASSLFPTGEGYTF. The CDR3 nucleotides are TGTGCCAGCAGTTTATTTCCCACGGGGGAAGGCTACACCTTC.

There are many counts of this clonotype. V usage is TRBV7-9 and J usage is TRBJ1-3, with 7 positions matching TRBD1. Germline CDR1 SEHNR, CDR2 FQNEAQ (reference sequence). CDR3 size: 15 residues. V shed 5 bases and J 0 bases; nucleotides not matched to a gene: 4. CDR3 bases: TGTGCCAGCAGCACTCGGGACAGCTCTGGAAACACCATATATTTT. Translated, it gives CASSTRDSSGNTIYF. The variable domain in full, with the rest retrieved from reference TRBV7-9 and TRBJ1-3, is DTGVSQNPRHKITKRGQNVTFRCDPISEHNRLYWYRQTLGQGPEFLTYFQNEAQLEKSRLLSDRFSAERPKGSFSTLEIQRTEQGDSAMYLCASSTRDSSGNTIYFGEGSWLTVV.

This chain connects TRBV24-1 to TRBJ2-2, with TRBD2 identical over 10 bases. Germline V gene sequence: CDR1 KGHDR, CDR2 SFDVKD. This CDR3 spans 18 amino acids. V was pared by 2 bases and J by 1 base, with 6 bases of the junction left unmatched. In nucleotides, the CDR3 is TGTGCCACCAGTGATTCCCCAGGACTAGCGGTGAACACCGGGGAGCTGTTTTTT. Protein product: CATSDSPGLAVNTGELFF.

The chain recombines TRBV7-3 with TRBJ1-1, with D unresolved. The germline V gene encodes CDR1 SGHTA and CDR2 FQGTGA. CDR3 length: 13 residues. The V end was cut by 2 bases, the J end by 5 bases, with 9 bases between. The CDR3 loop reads CASSLVADTEAFF. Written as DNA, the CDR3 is TGTGCCAGCAGCTTAGTGGCAGATACTGAAGCTTTCTTT.

CDR3 in amino acids: CASRVAQGTEAFF. The CDR3 nucleotides are TGTGCCAGCAGAGTCGCTCAGGGGACTGAAGCTTTCTTT. The rearrangement joins TRBV2 to TRBJ1-1; tentatively, D is TRBD1 (6 bases). The germline CDR1 and CDR2 sequences are SNHLY and FYNNEI. The CDR3 consists of 13 residues. Trimming stripped 6 bases from V and 5 bases from J, with 13 bases between.

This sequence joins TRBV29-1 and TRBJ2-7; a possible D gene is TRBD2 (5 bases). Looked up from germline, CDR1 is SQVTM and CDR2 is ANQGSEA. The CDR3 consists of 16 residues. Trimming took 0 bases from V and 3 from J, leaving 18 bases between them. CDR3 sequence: CSVEDHREGRVYEQYF. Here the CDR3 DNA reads TGCAGCGTTGAAGATCACCGTGAGGGCCGGGTCTACGAGCAGTACTTC.

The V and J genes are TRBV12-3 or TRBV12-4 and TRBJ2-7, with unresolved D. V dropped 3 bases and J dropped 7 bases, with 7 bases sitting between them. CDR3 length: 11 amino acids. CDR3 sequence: CASSFQREQYF. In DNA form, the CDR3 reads TGTGCCAGCAGTTTCCAGAGAGAGCAGTACTTC.

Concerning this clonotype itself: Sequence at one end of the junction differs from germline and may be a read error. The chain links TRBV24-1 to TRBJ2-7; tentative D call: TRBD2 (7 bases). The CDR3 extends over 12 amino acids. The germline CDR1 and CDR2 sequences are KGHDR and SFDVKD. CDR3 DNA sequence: TGTGCCTCCAGTGGGGGGGGCCACGAGCAGTACTTC. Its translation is CASSGGGHEQYF.

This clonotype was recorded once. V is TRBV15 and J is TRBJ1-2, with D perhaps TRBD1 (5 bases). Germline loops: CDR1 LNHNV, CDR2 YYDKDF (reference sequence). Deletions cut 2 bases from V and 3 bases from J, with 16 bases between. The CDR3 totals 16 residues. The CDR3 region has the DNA TGTGCCACCAGCAGAAGATTGGGGGAGCTGGACTATGGCTACACCTTC. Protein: CATSRRLGELDYGYTF.

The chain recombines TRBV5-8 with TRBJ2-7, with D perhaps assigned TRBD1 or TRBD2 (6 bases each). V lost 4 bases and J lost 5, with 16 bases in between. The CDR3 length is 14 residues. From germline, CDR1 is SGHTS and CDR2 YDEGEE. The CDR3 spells CASSHGGGQNEQYF. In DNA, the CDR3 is TGTGCCAGCAGCCACGGAGGGGGGCAGAACGAGCAGTACTTC. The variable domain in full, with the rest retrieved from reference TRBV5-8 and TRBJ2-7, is EAGVTQSPTHLIKTRGQQATLRCSPISGHTSVYWYQQALGLGLQFLLWYDEGEERNRGNFPPRFSGRQFPNYSSELNVNALELEDSALYLCASSHGGGQNEQYFGPGTRLTVT.

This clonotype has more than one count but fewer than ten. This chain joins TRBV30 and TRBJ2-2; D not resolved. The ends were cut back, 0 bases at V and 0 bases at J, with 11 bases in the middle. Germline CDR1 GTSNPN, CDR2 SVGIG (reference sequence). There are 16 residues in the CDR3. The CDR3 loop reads CAWSVRVIPNTGELFF. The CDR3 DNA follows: TGTGCCTGGAGTGTACGGGTCATCCCGAACACCGGGGAGCTGTTTTTT.

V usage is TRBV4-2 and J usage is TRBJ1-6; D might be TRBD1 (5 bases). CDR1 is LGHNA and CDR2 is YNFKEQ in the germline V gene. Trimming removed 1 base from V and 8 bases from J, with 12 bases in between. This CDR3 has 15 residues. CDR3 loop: CASSQGQGGDSPLHF. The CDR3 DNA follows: TGTGCCAGCAGCCAAGGCCAGGGCGGGGATTCACCCCTCCACTTT.

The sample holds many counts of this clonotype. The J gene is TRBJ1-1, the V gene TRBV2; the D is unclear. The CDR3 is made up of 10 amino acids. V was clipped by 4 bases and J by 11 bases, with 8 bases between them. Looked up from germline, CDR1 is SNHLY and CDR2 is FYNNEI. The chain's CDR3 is CASSGVGAFF. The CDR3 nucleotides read TGTGCCAGCAGTGGGGTGGGGGCTTTCTTT.

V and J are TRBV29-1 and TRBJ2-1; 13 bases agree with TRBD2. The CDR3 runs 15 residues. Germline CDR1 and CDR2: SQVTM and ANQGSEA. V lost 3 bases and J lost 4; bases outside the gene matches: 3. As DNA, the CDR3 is TGCAGCGTTGACCAACTAGCGGGAGGGTACAATGAGCAGTTCTTC. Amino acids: CSVDQLAGGYNEQFF.

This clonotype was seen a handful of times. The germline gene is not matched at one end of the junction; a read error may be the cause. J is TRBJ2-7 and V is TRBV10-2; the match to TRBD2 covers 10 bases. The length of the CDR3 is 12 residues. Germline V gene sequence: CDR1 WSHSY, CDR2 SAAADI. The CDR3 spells CASSGGVYEQYF. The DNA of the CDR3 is TGTGCCAGCAGCGGGGGGGTCTACGAGCAGTACTTC.

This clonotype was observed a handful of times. CDR3 amino acids: CASSLMAGSDEQFF. The CDR3 bases are TGTGCCAGCAGCTTGATGGCCGGGTCGGATGAGCAGTTCTTC. The chain has TRBV7-6 and TRBJ2-1; D unresolved. The germline gives CDR1 SGHVS, CDR2 FNYEAQ. V was trimmed by 3 bases and J by 8 bases, leaving 14 bases between them. The CDR3 length is 14 residues.

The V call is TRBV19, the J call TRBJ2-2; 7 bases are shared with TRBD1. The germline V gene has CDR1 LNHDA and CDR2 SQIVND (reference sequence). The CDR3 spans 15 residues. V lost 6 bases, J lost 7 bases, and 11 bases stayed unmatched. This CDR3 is CASSRERQGHGELFF. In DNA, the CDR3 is TGTGCCAGTAGCCGGGAACGACAGGGTCACGGGGAGCTGTTTTTT.

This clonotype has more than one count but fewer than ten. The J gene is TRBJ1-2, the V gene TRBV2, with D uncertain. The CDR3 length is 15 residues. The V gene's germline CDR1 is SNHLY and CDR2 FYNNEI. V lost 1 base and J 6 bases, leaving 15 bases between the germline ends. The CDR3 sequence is CASSEVRGGFDGYTF. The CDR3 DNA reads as TGTGCCAGCAGTGAAGTCCGGGGAGGGTTTGATGGCTACACCTTC.